The clone carrying this T cell receptor beta chain appeared a single time. The antigen is not known. This PCR relied on a set of 60 Vbeta primers and 13 Jbeta primers. The repertoire was sequenced with immunoSEQ multiplex PCR; TCRdb's copy has only in-frame clones and lacks some. The repertoire includes roughly 150,000 clones, 65% to 80% of them detected once, and roughly 3.7% sits in the top ten. This CDR3 has 14 residues. The germline V gene has CDR1 MGHRA and CDR2 YSYEKL. V lost 2 bases and J lost 4, with 9 bases in between. The sample comes from a study of cytomegalovirus exposure and HLA in healthy donors. Notes on the study in general: Reportedly, cytomegalovirus status was diagnosed with high sensitivity and specificity.

All donors participated as healthy donors of bone marrow. This chain links TRBV4-1 with TRBJ2-1, with D perhaps matching TRBD2 (5 bases). The material sequenced was PBMCs. The sequence was collected from a male donor in good health and CMV-seronegative. The CDR3 protein is CASSQPRTYNEQFF. The DNA of the CDR3 is TGCGCCAGCAGCCAACCTCGGACTTACAATGAGCAGTTCTTC.